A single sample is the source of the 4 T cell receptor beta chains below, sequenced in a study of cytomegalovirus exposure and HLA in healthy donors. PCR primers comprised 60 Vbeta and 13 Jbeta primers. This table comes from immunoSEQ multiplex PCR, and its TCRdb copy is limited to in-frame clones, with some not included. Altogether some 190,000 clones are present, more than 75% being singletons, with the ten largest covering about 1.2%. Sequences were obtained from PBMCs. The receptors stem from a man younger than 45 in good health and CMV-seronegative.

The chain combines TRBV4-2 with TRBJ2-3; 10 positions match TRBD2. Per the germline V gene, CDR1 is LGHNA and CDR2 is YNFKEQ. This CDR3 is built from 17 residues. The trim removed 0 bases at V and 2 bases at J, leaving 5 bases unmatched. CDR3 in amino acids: CASSQERAGGPTDTQYF. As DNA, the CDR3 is TGTGCCAGCAGCCAAGAGCGAGCGGGGGGGCCCACAGATACGCAGTATTTT.

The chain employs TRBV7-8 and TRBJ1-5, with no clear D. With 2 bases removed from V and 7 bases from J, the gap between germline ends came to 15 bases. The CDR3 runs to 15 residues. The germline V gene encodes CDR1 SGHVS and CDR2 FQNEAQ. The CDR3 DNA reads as TGTGCCAGCAGCTTAAGGGAGGTCCGTGGGCAGCCCCAGCATTTT. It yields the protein CASSLREVRGQPQHF.

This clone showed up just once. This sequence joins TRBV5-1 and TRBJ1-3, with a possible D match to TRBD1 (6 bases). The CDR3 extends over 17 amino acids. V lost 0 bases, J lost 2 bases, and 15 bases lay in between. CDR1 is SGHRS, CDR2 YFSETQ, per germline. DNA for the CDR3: TGCGCCAGCAGCTTGGACCCGGGACAACCAACTGGAAACACCATATATTTT. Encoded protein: CASSLDPGQPTGNTIYF.

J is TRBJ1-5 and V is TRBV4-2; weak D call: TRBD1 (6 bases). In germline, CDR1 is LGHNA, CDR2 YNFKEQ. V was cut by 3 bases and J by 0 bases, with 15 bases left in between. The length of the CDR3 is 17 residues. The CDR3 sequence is CASSQGGGASSNQPQHF. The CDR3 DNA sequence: TGTGCCAGCAGCCAGGGTGGGGGGGCTAGTAGCAATCAGCCCCAGCATTTT.